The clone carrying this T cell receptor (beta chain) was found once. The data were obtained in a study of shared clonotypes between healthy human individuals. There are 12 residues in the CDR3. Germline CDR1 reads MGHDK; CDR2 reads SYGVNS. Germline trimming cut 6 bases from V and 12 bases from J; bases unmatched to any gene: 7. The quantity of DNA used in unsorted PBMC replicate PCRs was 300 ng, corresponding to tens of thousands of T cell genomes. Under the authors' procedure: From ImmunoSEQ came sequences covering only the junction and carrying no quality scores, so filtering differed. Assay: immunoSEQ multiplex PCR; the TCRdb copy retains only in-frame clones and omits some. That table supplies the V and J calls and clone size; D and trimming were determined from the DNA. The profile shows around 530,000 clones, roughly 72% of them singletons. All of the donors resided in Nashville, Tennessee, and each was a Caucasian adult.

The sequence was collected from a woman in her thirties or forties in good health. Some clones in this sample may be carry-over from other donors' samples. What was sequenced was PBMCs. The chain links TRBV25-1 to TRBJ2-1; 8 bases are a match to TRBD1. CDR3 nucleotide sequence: TGTGCCAGCAGAGACAGGGGCTCGAGGCAGTTCTTC. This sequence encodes CASRDRGSRQFF.